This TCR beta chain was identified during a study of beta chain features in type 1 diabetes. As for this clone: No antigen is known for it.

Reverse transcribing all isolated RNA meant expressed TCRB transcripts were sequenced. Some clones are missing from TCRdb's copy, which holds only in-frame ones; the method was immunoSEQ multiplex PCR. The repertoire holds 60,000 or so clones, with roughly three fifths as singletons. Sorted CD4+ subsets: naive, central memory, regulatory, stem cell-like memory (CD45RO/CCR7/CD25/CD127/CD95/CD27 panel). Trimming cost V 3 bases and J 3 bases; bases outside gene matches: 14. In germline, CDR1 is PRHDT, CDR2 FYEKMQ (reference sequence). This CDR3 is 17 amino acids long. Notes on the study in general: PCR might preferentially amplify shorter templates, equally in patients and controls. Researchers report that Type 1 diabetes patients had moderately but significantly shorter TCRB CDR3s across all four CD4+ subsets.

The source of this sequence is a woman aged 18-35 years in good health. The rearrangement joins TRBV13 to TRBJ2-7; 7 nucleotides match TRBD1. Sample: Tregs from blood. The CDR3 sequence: CASSFPTAGGGNYEQYF. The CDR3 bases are TGTGCCAGCAGCTTTCCCACGGCAGGGGGTGGCAACTACGAGCAGTACTTC. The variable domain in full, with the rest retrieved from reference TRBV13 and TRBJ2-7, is AAGVIQSPRHLIKEKRETATLKCYPIPRHDTVYWYQQGPGQDPQFLISFYEKMQSDKGSIPDRFSAQQFSDYHSELNMSSLELGDSALYFCASSFPTAGGGNYEQYFGPGTRLTVT.